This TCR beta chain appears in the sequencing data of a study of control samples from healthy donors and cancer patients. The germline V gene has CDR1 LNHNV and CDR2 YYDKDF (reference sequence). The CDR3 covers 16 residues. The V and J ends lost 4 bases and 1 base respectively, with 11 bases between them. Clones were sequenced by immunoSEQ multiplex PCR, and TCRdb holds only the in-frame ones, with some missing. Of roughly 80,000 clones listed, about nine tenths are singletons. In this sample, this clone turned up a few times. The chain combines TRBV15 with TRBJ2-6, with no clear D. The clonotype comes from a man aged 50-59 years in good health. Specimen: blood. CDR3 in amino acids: CATSTEFGSGANVLTF. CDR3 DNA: TGTGCCACCAGCACGGAATTTGGGTCTGGGGCCAACGTCCTGACTTTC.